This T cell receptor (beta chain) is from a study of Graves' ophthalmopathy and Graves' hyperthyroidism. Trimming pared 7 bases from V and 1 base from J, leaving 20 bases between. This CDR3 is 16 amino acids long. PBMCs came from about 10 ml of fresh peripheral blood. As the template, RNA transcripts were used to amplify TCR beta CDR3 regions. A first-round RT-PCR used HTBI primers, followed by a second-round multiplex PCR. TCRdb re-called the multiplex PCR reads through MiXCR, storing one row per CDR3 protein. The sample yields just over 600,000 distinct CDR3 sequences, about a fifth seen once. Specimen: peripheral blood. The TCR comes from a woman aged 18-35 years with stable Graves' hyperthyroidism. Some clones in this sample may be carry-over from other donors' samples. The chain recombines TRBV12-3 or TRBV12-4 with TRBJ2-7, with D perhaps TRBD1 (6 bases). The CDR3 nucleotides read TGTGCCAGCACTCGGTCGCAGGGGTGGAGGTCCTACGAGCAGTACTTC. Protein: CASTRSQGWRSYEQYF.